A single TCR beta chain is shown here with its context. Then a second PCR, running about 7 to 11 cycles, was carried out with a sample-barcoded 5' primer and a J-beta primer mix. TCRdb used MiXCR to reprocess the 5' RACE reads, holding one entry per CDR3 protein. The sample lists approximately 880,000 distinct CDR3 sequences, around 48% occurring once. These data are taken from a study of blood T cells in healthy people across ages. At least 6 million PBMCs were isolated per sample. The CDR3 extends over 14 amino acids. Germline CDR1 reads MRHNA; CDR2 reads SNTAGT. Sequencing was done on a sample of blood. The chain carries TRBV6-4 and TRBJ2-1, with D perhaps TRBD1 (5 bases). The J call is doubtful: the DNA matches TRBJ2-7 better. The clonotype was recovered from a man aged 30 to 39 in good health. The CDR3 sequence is CASSADSSYNEQYF. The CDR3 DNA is TGTGCCAGCAGCGCAGACAGCTCCTACAATGAGCAGTACTTC.